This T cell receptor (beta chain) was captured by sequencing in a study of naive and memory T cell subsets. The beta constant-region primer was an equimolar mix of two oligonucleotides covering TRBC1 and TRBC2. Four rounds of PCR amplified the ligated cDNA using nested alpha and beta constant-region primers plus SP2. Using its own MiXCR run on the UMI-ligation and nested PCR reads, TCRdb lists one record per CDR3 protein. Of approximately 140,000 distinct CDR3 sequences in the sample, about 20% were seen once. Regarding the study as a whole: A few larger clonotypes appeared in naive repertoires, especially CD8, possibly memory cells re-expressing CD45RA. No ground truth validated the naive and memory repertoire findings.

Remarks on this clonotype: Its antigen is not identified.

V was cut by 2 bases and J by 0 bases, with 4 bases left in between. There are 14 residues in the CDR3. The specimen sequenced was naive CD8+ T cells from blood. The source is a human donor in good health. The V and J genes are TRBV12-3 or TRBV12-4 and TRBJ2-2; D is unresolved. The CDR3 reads CASSLTANTGELFF. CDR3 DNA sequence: TGTGCCAGCAGTTTAACAGCGAACACCGGGGAGCTGTTTTTT.